A single T cell receptor beta chain is shown here with its context. Its binding antigen is unknown. Base-call qualities are not available, and no considerably larger clone is one nucleotide away. The germline ends are 13 bases apart after V is trimmed by 1 base and J by 1 base. The CDR3 contains 16 residues, cysteine and phenylalanine counted. Just the 48-base CDR3 DNA is kept, in frame starting at base 1. CDR1 and CDR2, looked up from the germline V gene, are LGHNA and YSLEER. This record comes from a study of control samples from healthy donors and cancer patients (dated by TCRdb to the early 2020s). Library preparation employed the immunoSEQ multiplex PCR assay. TCRdb provides this immuneACCESS table in a form limited to in-frame rearrangements. Some clones are lacking; in checked studies, under half of them reflect an unresolved V gene, and why the rest are absent is not known. This sample has about 75,000 clones in its table, and around 84% of those were observed once. About 16% of the sample belongs to the ten largest clones.

The rearranged chain carries TRBV4-3 and TRBJ1-1, with no confidently assigned D gene. This sequence originates from a man aged 50-60 years in good health. The sequencing input was blood. The sequenced DNA is TGCGCCAGCAGCCAAGGGACTAAGGGAGCGAACACTGAAGCTTTCTTT. Translated, it gives CASSQGTKGANTEAFF.